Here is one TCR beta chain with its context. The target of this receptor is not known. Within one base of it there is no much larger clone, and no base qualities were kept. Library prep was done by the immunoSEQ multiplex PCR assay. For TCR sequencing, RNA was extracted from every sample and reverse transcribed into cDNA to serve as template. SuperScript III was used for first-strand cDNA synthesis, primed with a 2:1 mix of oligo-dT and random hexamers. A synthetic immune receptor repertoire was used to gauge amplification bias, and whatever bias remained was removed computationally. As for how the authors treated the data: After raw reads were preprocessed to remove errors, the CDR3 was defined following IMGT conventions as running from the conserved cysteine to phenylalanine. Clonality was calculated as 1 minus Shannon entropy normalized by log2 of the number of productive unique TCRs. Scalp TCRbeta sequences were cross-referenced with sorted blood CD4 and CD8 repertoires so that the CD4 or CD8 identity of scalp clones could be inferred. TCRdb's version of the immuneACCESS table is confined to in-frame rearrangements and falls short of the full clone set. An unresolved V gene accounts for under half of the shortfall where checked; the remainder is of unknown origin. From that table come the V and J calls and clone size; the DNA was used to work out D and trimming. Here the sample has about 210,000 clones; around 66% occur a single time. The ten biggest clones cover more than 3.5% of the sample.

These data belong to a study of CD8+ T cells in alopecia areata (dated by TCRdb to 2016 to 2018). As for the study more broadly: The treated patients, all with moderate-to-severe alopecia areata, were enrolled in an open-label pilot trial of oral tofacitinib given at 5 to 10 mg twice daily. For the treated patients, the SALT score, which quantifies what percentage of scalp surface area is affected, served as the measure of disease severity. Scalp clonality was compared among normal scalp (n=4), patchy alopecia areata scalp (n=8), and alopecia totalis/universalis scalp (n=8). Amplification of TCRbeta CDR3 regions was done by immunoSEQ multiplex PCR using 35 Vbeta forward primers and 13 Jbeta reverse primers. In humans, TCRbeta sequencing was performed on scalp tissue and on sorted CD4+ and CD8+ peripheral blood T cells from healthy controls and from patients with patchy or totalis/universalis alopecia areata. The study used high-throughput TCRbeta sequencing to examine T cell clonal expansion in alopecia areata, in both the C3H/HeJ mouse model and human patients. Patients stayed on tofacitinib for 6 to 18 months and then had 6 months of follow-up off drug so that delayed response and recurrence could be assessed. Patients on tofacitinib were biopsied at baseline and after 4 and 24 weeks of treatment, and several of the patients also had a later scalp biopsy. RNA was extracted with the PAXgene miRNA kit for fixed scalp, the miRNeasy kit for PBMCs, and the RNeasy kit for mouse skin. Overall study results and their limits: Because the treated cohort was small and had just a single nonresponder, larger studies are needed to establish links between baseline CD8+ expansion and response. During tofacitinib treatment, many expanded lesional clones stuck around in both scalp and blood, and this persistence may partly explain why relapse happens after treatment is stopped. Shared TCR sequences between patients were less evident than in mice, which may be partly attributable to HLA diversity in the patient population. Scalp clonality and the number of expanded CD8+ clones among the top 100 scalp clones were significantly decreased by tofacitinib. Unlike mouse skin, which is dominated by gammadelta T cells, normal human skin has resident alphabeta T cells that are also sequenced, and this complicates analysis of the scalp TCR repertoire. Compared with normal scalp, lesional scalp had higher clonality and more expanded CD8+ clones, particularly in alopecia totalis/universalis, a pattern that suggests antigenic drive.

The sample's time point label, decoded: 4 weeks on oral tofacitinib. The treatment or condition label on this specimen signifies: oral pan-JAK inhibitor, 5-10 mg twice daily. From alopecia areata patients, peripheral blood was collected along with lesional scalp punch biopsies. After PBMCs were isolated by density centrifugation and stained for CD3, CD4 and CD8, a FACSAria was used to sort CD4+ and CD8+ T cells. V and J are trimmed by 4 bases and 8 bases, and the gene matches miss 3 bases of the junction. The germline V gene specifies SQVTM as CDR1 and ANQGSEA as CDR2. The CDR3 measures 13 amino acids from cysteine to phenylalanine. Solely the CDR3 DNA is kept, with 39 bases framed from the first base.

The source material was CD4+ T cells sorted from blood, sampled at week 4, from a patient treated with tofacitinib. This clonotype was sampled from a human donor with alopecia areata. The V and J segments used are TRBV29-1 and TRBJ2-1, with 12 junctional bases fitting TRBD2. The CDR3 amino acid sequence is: CSVGLAGGHEQFF. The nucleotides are TGCAGCGTTGGCCTAGCGGGGGGGCATGAGCAGTTCTTC.